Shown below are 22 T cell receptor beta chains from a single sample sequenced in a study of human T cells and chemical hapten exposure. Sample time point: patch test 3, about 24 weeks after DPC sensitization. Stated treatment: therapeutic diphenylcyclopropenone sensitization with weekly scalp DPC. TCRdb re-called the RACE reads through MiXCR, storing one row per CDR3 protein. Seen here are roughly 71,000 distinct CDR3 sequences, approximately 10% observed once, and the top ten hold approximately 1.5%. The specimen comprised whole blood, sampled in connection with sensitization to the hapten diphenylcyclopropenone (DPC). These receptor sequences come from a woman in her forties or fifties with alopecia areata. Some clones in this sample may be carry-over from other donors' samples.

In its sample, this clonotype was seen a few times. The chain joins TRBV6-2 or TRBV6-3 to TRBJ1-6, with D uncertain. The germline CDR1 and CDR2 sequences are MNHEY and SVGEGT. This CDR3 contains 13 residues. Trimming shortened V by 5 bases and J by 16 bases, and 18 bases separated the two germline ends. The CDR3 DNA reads TGTGCCAGCAGTCCATCCACCGAGGCCCCTCTCCACTTT. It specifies CASSPSTEAPLHF.

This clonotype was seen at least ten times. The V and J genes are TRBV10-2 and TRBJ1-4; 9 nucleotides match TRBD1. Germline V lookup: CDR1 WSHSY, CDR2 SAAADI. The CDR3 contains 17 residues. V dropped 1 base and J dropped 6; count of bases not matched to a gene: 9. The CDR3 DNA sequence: TGCGCCAGCAGTGAGTTGAACAGGGGGCAGGCTTATGAAAAACTGTTTTTT. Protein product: CASSELNRGQAYEKLFF.

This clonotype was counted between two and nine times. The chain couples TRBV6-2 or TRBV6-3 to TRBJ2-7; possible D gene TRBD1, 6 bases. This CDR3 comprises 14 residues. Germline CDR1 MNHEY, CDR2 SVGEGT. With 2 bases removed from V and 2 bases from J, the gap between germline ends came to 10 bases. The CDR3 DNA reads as TGTGCCAGCAGTTACCCGACAGGTACCTACGAGCAGTACTTC. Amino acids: CASSYPTGTYEQYF.

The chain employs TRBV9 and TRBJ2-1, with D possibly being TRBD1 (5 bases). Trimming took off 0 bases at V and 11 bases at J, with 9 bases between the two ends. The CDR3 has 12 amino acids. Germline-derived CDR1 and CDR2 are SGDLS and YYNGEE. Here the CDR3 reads CASSVEAGQQFF. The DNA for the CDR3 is TGTGCCAGCAGCGTAGAGGCAGGGCAGCAGTTCTTC.

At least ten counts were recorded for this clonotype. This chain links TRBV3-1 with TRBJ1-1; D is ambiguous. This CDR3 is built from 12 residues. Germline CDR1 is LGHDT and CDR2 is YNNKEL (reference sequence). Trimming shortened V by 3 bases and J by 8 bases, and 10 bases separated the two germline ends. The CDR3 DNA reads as TGTGCCAGCAGCCAGGGTCCGGGGGAAGCTTTCTTT. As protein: CASSQGPGEAFF.

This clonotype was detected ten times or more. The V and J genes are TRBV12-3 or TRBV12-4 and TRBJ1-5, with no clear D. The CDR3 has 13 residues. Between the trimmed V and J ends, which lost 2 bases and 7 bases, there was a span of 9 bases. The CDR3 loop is CASSLNSQQPQHF. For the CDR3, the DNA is TGTGCCAGCAGTTTAAACAGTCAACAGCCCCAGCATTTT.

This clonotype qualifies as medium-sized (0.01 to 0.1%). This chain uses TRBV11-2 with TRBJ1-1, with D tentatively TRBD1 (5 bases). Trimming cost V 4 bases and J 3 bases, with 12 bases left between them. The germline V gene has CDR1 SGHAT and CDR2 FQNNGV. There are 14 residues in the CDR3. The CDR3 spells CASSSQDIYTEAFF. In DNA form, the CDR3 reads TGTGCCAGCAGCTCCCAGGACATTTACACTGAAGCTTTCTTT.

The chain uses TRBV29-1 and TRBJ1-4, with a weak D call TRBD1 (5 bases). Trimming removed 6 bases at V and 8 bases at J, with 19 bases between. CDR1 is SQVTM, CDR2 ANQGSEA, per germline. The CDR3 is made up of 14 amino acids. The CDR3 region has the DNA TGCAGCGTCCAACCCGGGGGAAGAGGCGAAAAACTGTTTTTT. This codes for CSVQPGGRGEKLFF. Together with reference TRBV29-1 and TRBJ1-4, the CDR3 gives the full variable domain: SAVISQKPSRDICQRGTSLTIQCQVDSQVTMMFWYRQQPGQSLTLIATANQGSEATYESGFVIDKFPISRPNLTFSTLTVSNMSPEDSSIYLCSVQPGGRGEKLFFGSGTQLSVL.

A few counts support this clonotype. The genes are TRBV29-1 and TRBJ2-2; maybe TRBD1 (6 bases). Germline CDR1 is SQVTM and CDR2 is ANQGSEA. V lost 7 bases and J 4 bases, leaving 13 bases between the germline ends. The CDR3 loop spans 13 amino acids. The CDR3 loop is CSADRGFTGELFF. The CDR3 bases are TGCAGCGCGGACAGAGGTTTCACCGGGGAGCTGTTTTTT.

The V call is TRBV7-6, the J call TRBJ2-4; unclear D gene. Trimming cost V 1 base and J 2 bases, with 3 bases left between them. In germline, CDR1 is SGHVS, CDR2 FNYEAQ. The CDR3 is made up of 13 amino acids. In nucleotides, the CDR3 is TGTGCCAGCAGCTTAGGAACCAAAAACATTCAGTACTTC. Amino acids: CASSLGTKNIQYF.

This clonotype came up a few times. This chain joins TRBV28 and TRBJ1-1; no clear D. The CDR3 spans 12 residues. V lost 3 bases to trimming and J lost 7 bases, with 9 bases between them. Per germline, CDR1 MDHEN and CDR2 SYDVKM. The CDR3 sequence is CASSFQTREAFF. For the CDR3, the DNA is TGTGCCAGCAGTTTTCAGACACGTGAAGCTTTCTTT. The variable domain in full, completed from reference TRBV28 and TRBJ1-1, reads DVKVTQSSRYLVKRTGEKVFLECVQDMDHENMFWYRQDPGLGLRLIYFSYDVKMKEKGDIPEGYSVSREKKERFSLILESASTNQTSMYLCASSFQTREAFFGQGTRLTVV.

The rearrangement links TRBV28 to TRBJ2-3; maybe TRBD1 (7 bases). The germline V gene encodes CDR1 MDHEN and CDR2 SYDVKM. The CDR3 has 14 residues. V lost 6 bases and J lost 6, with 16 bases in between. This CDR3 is CASRGGQLGDTQYF. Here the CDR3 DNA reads TGTGCCAGCAGGGGGGGACAGCTCGGGGATACGCAGTATTTT.

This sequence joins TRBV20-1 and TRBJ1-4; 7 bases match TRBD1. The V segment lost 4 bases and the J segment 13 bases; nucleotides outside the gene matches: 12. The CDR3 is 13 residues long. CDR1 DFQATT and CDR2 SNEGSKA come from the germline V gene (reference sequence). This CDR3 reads CSATRQGRSGLFF. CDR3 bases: TGCAGTGCTACTAGACAGGGCCGCTCAGGACTGTTTTTT.

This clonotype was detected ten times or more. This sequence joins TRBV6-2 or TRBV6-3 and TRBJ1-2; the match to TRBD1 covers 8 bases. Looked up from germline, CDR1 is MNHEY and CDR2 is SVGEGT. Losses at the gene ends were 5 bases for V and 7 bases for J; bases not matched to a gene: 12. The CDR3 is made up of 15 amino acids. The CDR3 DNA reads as TGTGCCAGCAGTCCCTCCGCAGGGGGCTTTGGTGGCTACACCTTC. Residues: CASSPSAGGFGGYTF.

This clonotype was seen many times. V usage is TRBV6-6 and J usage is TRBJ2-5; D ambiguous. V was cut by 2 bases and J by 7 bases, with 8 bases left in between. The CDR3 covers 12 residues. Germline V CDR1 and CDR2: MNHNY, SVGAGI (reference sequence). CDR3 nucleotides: TGTGCCAGCAGTTACGACGGTCGGACCCAGTACTTC. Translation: CASSYDGRTQYF.

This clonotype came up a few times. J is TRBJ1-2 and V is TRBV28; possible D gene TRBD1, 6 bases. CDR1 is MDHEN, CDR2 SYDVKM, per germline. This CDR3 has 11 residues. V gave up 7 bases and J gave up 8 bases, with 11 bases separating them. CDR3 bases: TGTGCCAGCACACAGGGACGCGGCTACACCTTC. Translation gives CASTQGRGYTF.

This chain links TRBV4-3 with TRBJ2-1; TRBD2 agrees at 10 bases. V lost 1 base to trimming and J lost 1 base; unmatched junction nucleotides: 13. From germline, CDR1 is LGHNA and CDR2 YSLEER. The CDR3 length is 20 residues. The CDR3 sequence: CASSQVMWSGGGKSYNEQFF. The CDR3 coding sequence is TGCGCCAGCAGCCAAGTGATGTGGAGCGGGGGGGGTAAATCCTACAATGAGCAGTTCTTC.

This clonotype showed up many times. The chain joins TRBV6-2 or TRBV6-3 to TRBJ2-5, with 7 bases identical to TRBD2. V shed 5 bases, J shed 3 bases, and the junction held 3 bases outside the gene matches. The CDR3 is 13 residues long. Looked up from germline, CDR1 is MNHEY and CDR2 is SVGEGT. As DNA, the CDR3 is TGTGCCAGCAGTCGGGCGGGGGAAGAGACCCAGTACTTC. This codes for CASSRAGEETQYF.

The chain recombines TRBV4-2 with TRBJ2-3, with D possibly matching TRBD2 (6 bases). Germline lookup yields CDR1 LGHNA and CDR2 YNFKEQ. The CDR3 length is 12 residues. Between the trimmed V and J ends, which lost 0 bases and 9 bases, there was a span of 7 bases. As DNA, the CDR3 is TGTGCCAGCAGCCAAGAGCGGGGCACGCAGTATTTT. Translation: CASSQERGTQYF.

The CDR3: CASSLLSTSSYEQYF. The CDR3 DNA is TGCGCCAGCAGCTTGCTTAGCACGAGCTCCTACGAGCAGTACTTC. The chain uses TRBV5-1 and TRBJ2-7; D call uncertain. This CDR3 has 15 residues. Germline V CDR1 and CDR2: SGHRS, YFSETQ. With 1 base removed from V and 0 bases from J, the gap between germline ends came to 11 bases.

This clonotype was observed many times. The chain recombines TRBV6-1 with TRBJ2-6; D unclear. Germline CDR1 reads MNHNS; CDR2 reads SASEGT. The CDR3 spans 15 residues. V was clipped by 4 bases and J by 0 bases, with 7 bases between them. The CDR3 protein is CASSVTISGANVLTF. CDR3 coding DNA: TGTGCCAGCAGTGTCACTATCTCTGGGGCCAACGTCCTGACTTTC.

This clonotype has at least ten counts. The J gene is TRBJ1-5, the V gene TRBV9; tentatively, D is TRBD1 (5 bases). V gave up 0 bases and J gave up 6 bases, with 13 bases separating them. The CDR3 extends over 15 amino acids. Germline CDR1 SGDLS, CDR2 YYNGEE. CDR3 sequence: CASSVDSRGGQPQHF. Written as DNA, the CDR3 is TGTGCCAGCAGCGTAGATTCCCGGGGCGGTCAGCCCCAGCATTTT.